The 7 T cell receptor beta chains reported below all come from one sample, sequenced in a study of blood T cell repertoires in COVID-19. Profiled with immunoSEQ multiplex PCR; TCRdb holds only in-frame clones, not every one. The sample shows roughly 210,000 clones, roughly 91% of them seen only once. What was sequenced was PBMCs or T cells enriched from blood (not recorded which). The receptor source for this set is a man aged 30 to 45 in a cohort exposed to, infected with or recovered from COVID-19 (not recorded which).

V usage is TRBV19 and J usage is TRBJ1-5; 7 bases are shared with TRBD1. The CDR3 loop spans 14 amino acids. V was pared by 9 bases and J by 5 bases, with 10 bases of the junction left unmatched. Germline values: CDR1 LNHDA, CDR2 SQIVND (reference sequence). Here the CDR3 reads CASGTAQGYQPQHF. DNA of the CDR3: TGTGCCAGCGGGACAGCACAGGGGTATCAGCCCCAGCATTTT. Full variable domain (rest looked up from reference TRBV19 and TRBJ1-5): DGGITQSPKYLFRKEGQNVTLSCEQNLNHDAMYWYRQDPGQGLRLIYYSQIVNDFQKGDIAEGYSVSREKKESFPLTVTSAQKNPTAFYLCASGTAQGYQPQHFGDGTRLSIL.

The genes are TRBV11-2 and TRBJ1-6; unclear D gene. In germline, CDR1 is SGHAT, CDR2 FQNNGV. Trimming took 7 bases from V and 10 from J, leaving 17 bases between them. The CDR3 totals 14 residues. The CDR3 nucleotides read TGTGCCAGCACCCCCCTGGACTCAAACTCACCCCTCCACTTT. Amino acids: CASTPLDSNSPLHF.

V gene TRBV7-9 combines with J gene TRBJ2-3; 8 nucleotides match TRBD2. The CDR3 is made up of 15 amino acids. J gave up 0 bases and V 6 bases, and 5 bases lay outside the gene matches. Germline values: CDR1 SEHNR, CDR2 FQNEAQ (reference sequence). The CDR3 here is CASRGLAGSTDTQYF. Written as DNA, the CDR3 is TGTGCCAGCAGAGGACTAGCTGGGAGCACAGATACGCAGTATTTT.

The chain is built from TRBV6-6 and TRBJ2-2; D might be TRBD1 (5 bases). CDR1 is MNHNY and CDR2 is SVGAGI in the germline V gene (reference sequence). CDR3 length equals 15 residues. Trimming cost V 6 bases and J 5 bases, with 16 bases left between them. The CDR3 DNA follows: TGTGCCAGCAGCTCTATGGGGCGAGGAACCGGGGAGCTGTTTTTT. Translated: CASSSMGRGTGELFF.

The chain couples TRBV2 to TRBJ1-6; the match to TRBD1 covers 7 bases. CDR3 length equals 17 residues. The J segment lost 0 bases and the V segment lost 6 bases, leaving 8 bases of the junction unmatched. Germline V gene lookup returns CDR1 SNHLY and CDR2 FYNNEI. The CDR3 DNA sequence: TGTGCCAGCAGGCGACAGGGAATTGGCTCCTATAATTCACCCCTCCACTTT. It specifies CASRRQGIGSYNSPLHF. Combining the CDR3 with reference TRBV2 and TRBJ1-6 gives the whole variable domain EPEVTQTPSHQVTQMGQEVILRCVPISNHLYFYWYRQILGQKVEFLVSFYNNEISEKSEIFDDQFSVERPDGSNFTLKIRSTKLEDSAMYFCASRRQGIGSYNSPLHFGNGTRLTVT.

The chain couples TRBV4-3 to TRBJ2-7; D is perhaps TRBD2 (6 bases). CDR1 and CDR2 (germline): LGHNA, YSLEER. Trimming removed 3 bases at V and 6 bases at J, with 18 bases between. This CDR3 has 15 residues. In nucleotides, the CDR3 is TGCGCCAGCAGCCAGTCATTGGGAGGTTTAGGCGAGCAGTACTTC. Encoded protein: CASSQSLGGLGEQYF.

This clone occurred once. The V and J genes are TRBV13 and TRBJ2-7, with 8 bases aligning to TRBD1. There are 15 residues in the CDR3. V trimming: 5 bases; J trimming: 3 bases; junction bases outside the gene matches: 9. Germline-derived CDR1 and CDR2 are PRHDT and FYEKMQ (reference sequence). CDR3 bases: TGTGCCAGCAGCACTACAGGGGGATCTATCTACGAGCAGTACTTC. Translated: CASSTTGGSIYEQYF.